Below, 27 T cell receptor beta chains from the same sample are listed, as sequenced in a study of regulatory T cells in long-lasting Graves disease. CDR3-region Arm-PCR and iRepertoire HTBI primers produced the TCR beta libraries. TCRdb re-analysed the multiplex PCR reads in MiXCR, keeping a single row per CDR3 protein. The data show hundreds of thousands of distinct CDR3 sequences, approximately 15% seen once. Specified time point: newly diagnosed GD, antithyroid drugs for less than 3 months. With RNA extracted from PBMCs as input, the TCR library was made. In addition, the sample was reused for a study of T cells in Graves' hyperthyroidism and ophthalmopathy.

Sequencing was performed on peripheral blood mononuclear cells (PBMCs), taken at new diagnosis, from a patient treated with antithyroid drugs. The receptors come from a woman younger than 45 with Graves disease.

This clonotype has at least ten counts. The DNA for the CDR3 is TGTGCCAGCAGCGTACGGCCCGCTTCGGGGGCCCAGTACTTC. The encoded protein is CASSVRPASGAQYF. The chain carries TRBV9 and TRBJ2-5; tentative D call: TRBD2 (6 bases). The V end was cut by 1 base, the J end by 9 bases, with 16 bases between. The CDR3 sequence is 14 residues long. Looked up from germline, CDR1 is SGDLS and CDR2 is YYNGEE.

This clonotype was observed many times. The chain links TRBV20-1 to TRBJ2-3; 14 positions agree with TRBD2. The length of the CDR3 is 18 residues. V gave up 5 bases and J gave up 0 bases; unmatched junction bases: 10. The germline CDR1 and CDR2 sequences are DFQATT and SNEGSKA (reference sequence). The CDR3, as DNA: TGCAGTGCTTCGGCGGGGACTAGCGGGAGCCCTAGCACAGATACGCAGTATTTT. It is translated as CSASAGTSGSPSTDTQYF.

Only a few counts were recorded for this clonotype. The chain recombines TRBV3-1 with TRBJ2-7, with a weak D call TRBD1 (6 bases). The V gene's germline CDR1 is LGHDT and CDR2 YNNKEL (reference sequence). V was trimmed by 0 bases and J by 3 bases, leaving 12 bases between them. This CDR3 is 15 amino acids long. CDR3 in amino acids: CASSQETGRVYEQYV. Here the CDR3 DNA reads TGTGCCAGCAGCCAAGAAACAGGGAGAGTCTACGAGCAGTACGTC.

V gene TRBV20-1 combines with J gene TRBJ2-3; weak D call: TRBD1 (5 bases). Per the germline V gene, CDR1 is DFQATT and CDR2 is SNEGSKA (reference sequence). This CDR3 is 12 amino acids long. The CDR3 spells CSPGRGSDTQYF. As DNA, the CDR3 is TGCAGCCCAGGAAGGGGCTCAGATACGCAGTATTTT.

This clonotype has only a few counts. In nucleotides, the CDR3 is TGTGCCAGCAGAGCGGCCGACGGGGGGCGGGACGAGCAGTACTTC. Residues: CASRAADGGRDEQYF. The rearrangement uses TRBV28 and TRBJ2-7; TRBD2 might be the D (7 bases). V was cut by 6 bases and J by 5 bases, with 20 bases left in between. Germline lookup yields CDR1 MDHEN and CDR2 SYDVKM. The CDR3 contains 15 residues.

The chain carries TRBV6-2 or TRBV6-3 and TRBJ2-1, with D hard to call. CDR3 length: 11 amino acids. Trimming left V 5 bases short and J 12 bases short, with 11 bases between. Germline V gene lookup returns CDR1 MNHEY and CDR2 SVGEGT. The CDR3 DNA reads TGTGCCAGCAGTGAAGCGTCGGTGCAGTTCTTC. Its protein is CASSEASVQFF.

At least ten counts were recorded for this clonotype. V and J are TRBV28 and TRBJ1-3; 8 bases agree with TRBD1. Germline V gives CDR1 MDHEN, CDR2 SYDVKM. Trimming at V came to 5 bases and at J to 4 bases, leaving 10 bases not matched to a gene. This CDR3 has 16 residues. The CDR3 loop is CASSRLPRTGGNTIYF. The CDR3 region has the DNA TGTGCCAGCAGTCGACTACCCCGGACAGGGGGAAACACCATATATTTT.

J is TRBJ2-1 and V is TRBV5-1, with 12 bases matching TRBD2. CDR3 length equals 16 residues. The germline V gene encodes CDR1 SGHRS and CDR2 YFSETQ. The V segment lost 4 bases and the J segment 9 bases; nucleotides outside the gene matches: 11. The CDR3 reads CASSQNRLAGAIEQFF. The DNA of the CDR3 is TGCGCCAGCAGCCAAAACAGACTAGCGGGAGCCATTGAGCAGTTCTTC.

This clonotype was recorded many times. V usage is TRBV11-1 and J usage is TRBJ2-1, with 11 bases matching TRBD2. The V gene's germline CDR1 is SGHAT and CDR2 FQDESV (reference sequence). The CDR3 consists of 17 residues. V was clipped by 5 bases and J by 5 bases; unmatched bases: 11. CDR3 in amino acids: CASSPDLIAGGHNEQFF. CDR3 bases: TGTGCCAGCAGCCCCGACCTAATAGCGGGAGGGCACAATGAGCAGTTCTTC.

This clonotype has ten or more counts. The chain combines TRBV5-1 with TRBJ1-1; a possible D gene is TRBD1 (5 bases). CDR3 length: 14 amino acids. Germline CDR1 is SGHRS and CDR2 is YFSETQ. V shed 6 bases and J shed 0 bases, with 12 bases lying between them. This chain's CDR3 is CASKTVGLNTEAFF. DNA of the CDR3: TGCGCCAGCAAGACAGTTGGCCTGAACACTGAAGCTTTCTTT.

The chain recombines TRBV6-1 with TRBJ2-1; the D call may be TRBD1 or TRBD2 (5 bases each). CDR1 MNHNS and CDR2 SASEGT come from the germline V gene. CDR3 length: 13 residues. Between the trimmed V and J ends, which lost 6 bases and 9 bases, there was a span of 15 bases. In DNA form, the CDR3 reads TGTGCCAGCAGCCGGGACCCTCTTGGTGAGCAGTTCTTC. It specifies CASSRDPLGEQFF.

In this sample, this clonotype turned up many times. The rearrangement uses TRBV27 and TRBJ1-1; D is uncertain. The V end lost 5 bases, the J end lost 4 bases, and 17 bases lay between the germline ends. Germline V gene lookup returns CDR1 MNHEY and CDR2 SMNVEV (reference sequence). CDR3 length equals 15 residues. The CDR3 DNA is TGTGCCAGCAGTCTAAAAGGAGGCTTGGGCACTGAAGCTTTCTTT. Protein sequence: CASSLKGGLGTEAFF.

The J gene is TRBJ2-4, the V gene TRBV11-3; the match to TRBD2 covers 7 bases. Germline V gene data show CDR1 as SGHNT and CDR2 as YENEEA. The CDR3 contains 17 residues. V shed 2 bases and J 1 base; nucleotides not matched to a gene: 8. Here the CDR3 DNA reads TGTGCCAGCAGCTTAAAATTGGGCGGGAGCGCCAAAAACATTCAGTACTTC. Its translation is CASSLKLGGSAKNIQYF.

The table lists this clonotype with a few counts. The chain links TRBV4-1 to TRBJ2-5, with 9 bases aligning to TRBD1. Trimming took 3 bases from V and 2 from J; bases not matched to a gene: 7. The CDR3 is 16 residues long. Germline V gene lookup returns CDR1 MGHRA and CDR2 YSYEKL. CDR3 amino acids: CASSQGTGKGQETQYF. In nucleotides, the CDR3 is TGCGCCAGCAGCCAGGGGACAGGGAAGGGACAAGAGACCCAGTACTTC.

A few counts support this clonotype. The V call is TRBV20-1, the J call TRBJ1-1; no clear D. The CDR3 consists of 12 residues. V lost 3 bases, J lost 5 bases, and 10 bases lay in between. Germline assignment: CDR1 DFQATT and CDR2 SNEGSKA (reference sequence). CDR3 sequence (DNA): TGCAGTGCTAGGGGGTTAGGGACTGAAGCTTTCTTT. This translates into CSARGLGTEAFF.

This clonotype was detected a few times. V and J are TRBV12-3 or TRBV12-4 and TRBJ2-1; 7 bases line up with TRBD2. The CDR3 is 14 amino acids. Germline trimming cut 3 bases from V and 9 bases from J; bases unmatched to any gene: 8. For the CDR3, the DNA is TGTGCCAGCAGTTTGAGCGGGATCGGTAGTGAGCAGTTCTTC. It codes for CASSLSGIGSEQFF.

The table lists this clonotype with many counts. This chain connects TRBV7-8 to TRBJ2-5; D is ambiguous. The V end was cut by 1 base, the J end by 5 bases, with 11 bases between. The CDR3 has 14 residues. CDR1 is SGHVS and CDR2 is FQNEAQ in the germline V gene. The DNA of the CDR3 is TGTGCCAGCAGCTTAGATGCGGTTTCGGAGACCCAGTACTTC. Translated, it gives CASSLDAVSETQYF.

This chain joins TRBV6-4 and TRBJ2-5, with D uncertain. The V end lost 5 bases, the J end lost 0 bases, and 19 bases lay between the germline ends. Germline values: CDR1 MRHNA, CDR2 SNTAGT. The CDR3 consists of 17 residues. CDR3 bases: TGTGCCAGCAGTACCCGTGCTCGCCAGATTTACCAAGAGACCCAGTACTTC. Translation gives CASSTRARQIYQETQYF.

CDR3 coding DNA: TGTGCCAGCATAGGGATGGGAAACACCGGGGAGCTGTTTTTT. The encoded protein is CASIGMGNTGELFF. V gene TRBV6-1 combines with J gene TRBJ2-2; unclear D gene. Per the germline V gene, CDR1 is MNHNS and CDR2 is SASEGT. The CDR3 has 14 amino acids. V was clipped by 7 bases and J by 2 bases, with 11 bases between them.

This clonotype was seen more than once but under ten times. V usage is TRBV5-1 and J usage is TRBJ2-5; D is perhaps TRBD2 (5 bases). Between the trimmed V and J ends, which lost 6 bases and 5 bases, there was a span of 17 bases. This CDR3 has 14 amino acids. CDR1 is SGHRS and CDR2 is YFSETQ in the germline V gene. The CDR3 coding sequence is TGCGCCAGCACCAGAGGGCAAATGGGGGAGACCCAGTACTTC. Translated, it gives CASTRGQMGETQYF.

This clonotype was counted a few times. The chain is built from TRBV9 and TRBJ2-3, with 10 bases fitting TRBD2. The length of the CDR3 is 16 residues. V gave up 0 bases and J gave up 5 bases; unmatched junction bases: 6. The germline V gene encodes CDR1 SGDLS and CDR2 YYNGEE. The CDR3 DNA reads TGTGCCAGCAGCGTAGAGGCTAGCGGGAGTATAGATACGCAGTATTTT. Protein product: CASSVEASGSIDTQYF.

The CDR3 reads CASSHAYRTPTGELFF. The CDR3 DNA follows: TGTGCCAGCAGCCATGCTTACAGAACCCCGACCGGGGAGCTGTTTTTT. The chain couples TRBV3-1 to TRBJ2-2; D ambiguous. Trimming left V 3 bases short and J 5 bases short, with 16 bases between. Germline V lookup: CDR1 LGHDT, CDR2 YNNKEL (reference sequence). The CDR3 loop spans 16 amino acids. The variable domain in full, with the rest retrieved from reference TRBV3-1 and TRBJ2-2, is DTAVSQTPKYLVTQMGNDKSIKCEQNLGHDTMYWYKQDSKKFLKIMFSYNNKELIINETVPNRFSPKSPDKAHLNLHINSLELGDSAVYFCASSHAYRTPTGELFFGEGSRLTVL.

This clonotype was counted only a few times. CDR3 residues: CASSVSSLRTEAFF. In DNA form, the CDR3 reads TGTGCCAGCAGCGTATCCTCTCTTAGGACTGAAGCTTTCTTT. The genes are TRBV9 and TRBJ1-1; no definite D call. The CDR3 consists of 14 residues. Germline-derived CDR1 and CDR2 are SGDLS and YYNGEE. V lost 1 base and J lost 5, with 12 bases in between.

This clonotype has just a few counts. CDR3 DNA: TGTGCCAGCAGTTTGCGGACAGGGGACGAGCAGTACTTC. Protein product: CASSLRTGDEQYF. The gene calls are TRBV6-5 and TRBJ2-7, with 9 bases that match TRBD1. CDR1 and CDR2 from the germline V gene are MNHEY and SVGAGI. The CDR3 covers 13 residues. Germline trimming cut 4 bases from V and 5 bases from J; bases unmatched to any gene: 3.

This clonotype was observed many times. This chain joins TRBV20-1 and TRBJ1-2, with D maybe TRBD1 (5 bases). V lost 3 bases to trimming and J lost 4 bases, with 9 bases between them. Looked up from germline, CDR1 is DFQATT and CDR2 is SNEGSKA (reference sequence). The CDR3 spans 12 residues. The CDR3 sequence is CSASRDLYGYTF. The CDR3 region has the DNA TGCAGTGCTAGCAGGGACCTCTATGGCTACACCTTC.

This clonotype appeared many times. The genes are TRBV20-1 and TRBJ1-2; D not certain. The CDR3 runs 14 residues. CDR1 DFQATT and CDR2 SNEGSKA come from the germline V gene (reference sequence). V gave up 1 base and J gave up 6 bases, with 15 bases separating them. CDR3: CSARGSREENGYTF. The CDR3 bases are TGCAGTGCTAGAGGATCAAGGGAGGAAAATGGCTACACCTTC.

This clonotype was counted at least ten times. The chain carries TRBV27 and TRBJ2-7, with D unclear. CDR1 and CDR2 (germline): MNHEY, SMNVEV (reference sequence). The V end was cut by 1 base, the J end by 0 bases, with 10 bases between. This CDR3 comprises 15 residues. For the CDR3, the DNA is TGTGCCAGCAGTTTATTCCACCGAGCCTCCTACGAGCAGTACTTC. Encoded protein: CASSLFHRASYEQYF.